Listed below are T cell receptor beta chains from one sample, sequenced in a study of CD4 T cells in relation to SARS-CoV-2 and coronaviruses. No antigen is known for these receptors. Clones were read by immunoSEQ multiplex PCR, and TCRdb kept only the in-frame ones, dropping some. The sample gives tens of thousands of clones, more than 60% of which show up once; almost 3.5% is in the top ten. The sample taken for sequencing was memory CD4+ T cells from PBMCs, cultured in vitro. The receptors come from an adult with COVID-19. CDR3s leave out the opening cysteine and the closing phenylalanine or tryptophan. Each record gives: V gene, J gene, clone size, D gene, CDR3 protein. A D gene is named only where the DNA matches it firmly. Clone size is stated in some rows and not others, as once, few, many or a class when expanded.

V: TRBV6-5; J: TRBJ2-1; size: .; D: TRBD2; CDR3: ASSYGLAGANEQF
V: TRBV19; J: TRBJ2-3; size: .; D: .; CDR3: ASSAKHRGSTDTQY
V: TRBV19; J: TRBJ2-6; size: few; D: .; CDR3: ASSMNSGANVLT
V: TRBV28; J: TRBJ2-3; size: .; D: TRBD2; CDR3: ASSSWGGLTDTQY
V: TRBV5-1; J: TRBJ2-1; size: .; D: .; CDR3: ASRKSTERAYNEQF
V: TRBV5-1; J: TRBJ2-7; size: .; D: .; CDR3: ASSSSEDGYEQY
V: TRBV28; J: TRBJ1-1; size: once; D: .; CDR3: ASKKGGQNTEAF
V: TRBV7-9; J: TRBJ1-1; size: .; D: TRBD1; CDR3: ASSLLGQGEAF
V: TRBV12-3/TRBV12-4; J: TRBJ2-2; size: .; D: .; CDR3: ASSFKLRELF
V: TRBV4-3; J: TRBJ1-2; size: once; D: .; CDR3: ASSQAVDVDGSYGYT
V: TRBV19; J: TRBJ2-5; size: .; D: .; CDR3: ASSISAHQETQY
V: TRBV10-3; J: TRBJ2-2; size: .; D: .; CDR3: AISTLSGELF
V: TRBV11-2; J: TRBJ1-3; size: .; D: TRBD1; CDR3: ASSPGQGYSGNTIY
V: TRBV9; J: TRBJ2-2; size: .; D: TRBD2; CDR3: ASSAGTSGTYTGELF
V: TRBV1; J: TRBJ1-1; size: .; D: .; CDR3: TSSQEPGGDTEAF
V: TRBV3-1/TRBV3-2; J: TRBJ2-5; size: .; D: .; CDR3: ASSYYRTQQETQY
V: TRBV7-3; J: TRBJ2-3; size: few; D: .; CDR3: ASSLGSTDTQY
V: TRBV12-3/TRBV12-4; J: TRBJ1-1; size: .; D: .; CDR3: ASSHPQNTEAF
V: TRBV3-1/TRBV3-2; J: TRBJ2-7; size: few; D: .; CDR3: ASRLQKYEQY
V: TRBV12-5; J: TRBJ1-5; size: few; D: .; CDR3: ASGLVPEPQH
V: TRBV4-2; J: TRBJ2-1; size: .; D: TRBD2; CDR3: ASSQDHTPRASGRVNEQF
V: TRBV18; J: TRBJ2-7; size: .; D: TRBD1; CDR3: ASSPRTGLDEQY
V: TRBV19; J: TRBJ1-2; size: once; D: .; CDR3: ASSIEGRRGYT
V: TRBV6-1; J: TRBJ1-5; size: few; D: .; CDR3: ASSEGGNQPQH
V: TRBV2; J: TRBJ2-1; size: .; D: TRBD2; CDR3: ASSDPTSVHEQF
V: TRBV5-6; J: TRBJ1-4; size: once; D: .; CDR3: ASSQSVNDEKLF
V: TRBV4-1; J: TRBJ1-1; size: few; D: .; CDR3: ASSQDWGVGAF
V: TRBV28; J: TRBJ2-3; size: .; D: .; CDR3: ASSQTDTQY
V: TRBV19; J: TRBJ1-2; size: .; D: .; CDR3: ASTPLPGLRSSYGYT
V: TRBV28; J: TRBJ2-2; size: .; D: TRBD1; CDR3: ASSRRPGQGPPGELF
V: TRBV6-2/TRBV6-3; J: TRBJ1-1; size: .; D: TRBD1; CDR3: ASSRDRVNTEAF
V: TRBV5-6; J: TRBJ2-1; size: .; D: .; CDR3: ASSLRGRGSYNEQF
V: TRBV5-1; J: TRBJ2-5; size: .; D: .; CDR3: ASAPEVSEETQY
V: TRBV4-2; J: TRBJ2-6; size: once; D: .; CDR3: ASSQGSLSGANVLT
V: TRBV18; J: TRBJ2-2; size: .; D: .; CDR3: ASSPRVSGPGELF
V: TRBV7-2; J: TRBJ2-7; size: .; D: TRBD1; CDR3: ASSRRDRVYEQY
V: TRBV19; J: TRBJ2-1; size: .; D: .; CDR3: ASSIDGGGTSYNEQF
V: TRBV29-1; J: TRBJ2-5; size: .; D: .; CDR3: SVAGAGQETQY
V: TRBV2; J: TRBJ2-5; size: .; D: .; CDR3: ASRPDSQETQY
V: TRBV7-2; J: TRBJ2-3; size: .; D: .; CDR3: ASSPVLGGLTDTQY
V: TRBV28; J: TRBJ1-4; size: .; D: TRBD1; CDR3: ASSYGDSSNEKLF
V: TRBV6-2/TRBV6-3; J: TRBJ2-1; size: .; D: TRBD2; CDR3: ASRPSGSGEQF
V: TRBV2; J: TRBJ1-1; size: .; D: TRBD1; CDR3: ASSRQGAVNTEAF
V: TRBV6-4; J: TRBJ2-2; size: .; D: .; CDR3: ASSDSSAGELF
V: TRBV10-3; J: TRBJ1-1; size: .; D: .; CDR3: AISEPGTEAF
V: TRBV18; J: TRBJ2-3; size: once; D: TRBD1; CDR3: ASSPGQGDSGTQY
V: TRBV7-9; J: TRBJ2-2; size: few; D: TRBD2; CDR3: ASSSGLAGVTGELF
V: TRBV19; J: TRBJ2-1; size: few; D: TRBD1; CDR3: ASSPGQGIDEQF
V: TRBV7-8; J: TRBJ1-1; size: few; D: .; CDR3: ASSPGRGRDTEAF